This TCR beta chain was captured in a study of long-term antiretroviral therapy in people with HIV. Study-wide background: The 2015 immediate-ART recommendation was preceded by the earliest samples by about a decade.

This CDR3 is built from 16 residues. V was shortened by 0 bases and J by 6 bases, with 17 bases between the two germline ends. The germline V gene has CDR1 LNHDA and CDR2 SQIVND (reference sequence). At survey level, the immunoSEQ assay was run in its v3.0 version. Generated by immunoSEQ multiplex PCR, the TCRdb table keeps only in-frame clones and is missing some. The sample comprises 30,000 to 40,000 clones, nearly 90% of which are singletons, and over 10% rests with the top ten. The sample consisted of unsorted PBMCs, taken 1.1 years after starting antiretroviral therapy. V is TRBV19 and J is TRBJ1-1; D gene ambiguous. The clonotype comes from a man aged 18 to 29 with HIV. CDR3 region: CASSIDRLEGIPEAFF. The CDR3, as DNA: TGTGCCAGTAGTATAGATAGGCTAGAGGGAATCCCTGAAGCTTTCTTT.